This is a list of T cell receptor beta chains from one sample in a study of human T cells and chemical hapten exposure. In TCRdb, the RACE reads were re-called with MiXCR into one record per CDR3 protein. The table lists around 110,000 distinct CDR3 sequences, about 12% of them singletons, with about 1.4% in the top ten. The material sequenced was whole blood, taken in connection with sensitization to the hapten diphenylcyclopropenone (DPC). The receptors were sampled from a woman in her 50s with alopecia areata. Some clones in this sample may be carry-over from other donors' samples. Both conserved end residues are part of each CDR3.

J gene	V gene	CDR3 protein
TRBJ1-5	TRBV7-8	CASSPHRTGKQPQHF
TRBJ2-7	TRBV18	CASSGDGEEQYF
TRBJ2-2	TRBV2	CASTFGLANTGELFF
TRBJ1-2	TRBV27	CASSSGLPNYGYTF
TRBJ2-5	TRBV24-1	CATSVAETQYF
TRBJ1-5	TRBV2	CASRIISNQPQHF
TRBJ2-3	TRBV5-6	CASSFQTDTQYF
TRBJ1-4	TRBV20-1	CSARGGQGATNEKLFF
TRBJ1-2	TRBV6-5	CASSYDRDYGYTF
TRBJ1-2	TRBV2	CASSAGTGAQGYTF
TRBJ2-5	TRBV4-3	CASSQATSGGLRPLYF
TRBJ1-1	TRBV29-1	CSVEDWGVLSEAFF
TRBJ2-3	TRBV4-2	CASSQAGEDTQYF
TRBJ1-6	TRBV18	CASSATGENSPLHF
TRBJ2-3	TRBV2	CASVGGIGHYSTDTQYF
TRBJ2-7	TRBV5-6	CASSSEATYEQYF
TRBJ1-2	TRBV7-9	CASIVEGAAENYGYTF
TRBJ2-2	TRBV11-2	CASSVQVFTGELFF
TRBJ1-5	TRBV10-2	CASSPGHPANQPQHF
TRBJ1-2	TRBV28	CASSATFGYTF
TRBJ1-6	TRBV3-1	CASSQDSDRMPLHF
TRBJ1-1	TRBV29-1	CSVAEEYTEAFF
TRBJ1-2	TRBV9	CASSVGTSGYTF
TRBJ2-1	TRBV29-1	CSVVRVVGYNEQFF
TRBJ2-1	TRBV29-1	CSVGTSGSRRANEQFF
TRBJ1-5	TRBV6-2/TRBV6-3	CASNMGSQPQHF
TRBJ2-1	TRBV7-2	CASSFYREHNEQFF